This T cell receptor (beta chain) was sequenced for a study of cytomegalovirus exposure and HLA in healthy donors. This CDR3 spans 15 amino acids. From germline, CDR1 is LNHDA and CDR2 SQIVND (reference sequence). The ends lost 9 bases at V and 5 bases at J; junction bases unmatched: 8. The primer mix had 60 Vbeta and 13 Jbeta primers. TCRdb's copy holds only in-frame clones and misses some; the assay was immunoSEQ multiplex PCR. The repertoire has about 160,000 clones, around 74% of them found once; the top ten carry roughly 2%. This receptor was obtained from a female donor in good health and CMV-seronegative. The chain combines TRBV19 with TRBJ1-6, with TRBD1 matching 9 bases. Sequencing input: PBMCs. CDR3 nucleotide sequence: TGTGCCAGCCACAACAGGGGGCAGGATAATTCACCCCTCCACTTT. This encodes CASHNRGQDNSPLHF. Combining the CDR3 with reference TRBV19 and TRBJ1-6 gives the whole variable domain DGGITQSPKYLFRKEGQNVTLSCEQNLNHDAMYWYRQDPGQGLRLIYYSQIVNDFQKGDIAEGYSVSREKKESFPLTVTSAQKNPTAFYLCASHNRGQDNSPLHFGNGTRLTVT.